This is a list of T cell receptor beta chains from one sample in a study of T-cell memory formation after mild COVID-19. In TCRdb, the 5' RACE reads were re-called with MiXCR into one record per CDR3 protein. The sample carries roughly 320,000 distinct CDR3 sequences, around 27% recorded once. The sequencing input was PBMCs or a T cell subset sorted from them (not recorded which). Receptors were obtained from an adult woman who had mild COVID-19 (a few samples of this study predate the infection). Cell type and time point are not known. Both conserved end residues are part of each CDR3. A D gene is named only where the DNA matches it firmly. Part of the rows lack a size; the others show once, few, many or a class for expanded clones.

TRBV9	few	NA	TRBJ2-3	TGTGCCAGCAGCGAGCTGACCGGGACGGATACGCAGTATTTT	CASSELTGTDTQYF
TRBV3-1	NA	TRBD1	TRBJ2-2	TGTGCCAGCAGCCGAGCCTACTCCGGGACAGGGGACACCGGGGAGCTGTTTTTT	CASSRAYSGTGDTGELFF
TRBV4-2	few	TRBD2	TRBJ2-7	TGTGCCAGCAGCCAAGAGTCCCCCGGGACTAGCGGGAGGTACGAGCAGTACTTC	CASSQESPGTSGRYEQYF
TRBV7-6	NA	NA	TRBJ2-2	TGTGCCAGCAGCTCGACTCCGAACACCGGGGAGCTGTTTTTT	CASSSTPNTGELFF
TRBV21-1	NA	NA	TRBJ2-5	TGTGCCAGCAGGAAACCCCTAGCGGGACAACTATTTTGGGAGACCCAGTACTTC	CASRKPLAGQLFWETQYF
TRBV6-6	NA	NA	TRBJ1-2	TGTGCCAGCAGGACCGGGCGCCTAACCAAATGGGTTGGCTACACCTTC	CASRTGRLTKWVGYTF
TRBV7-7	few	NA	TRBJ2-3	TGTGCTAGCAGCTCGGGACCCGAGAATACGCAGTATTTT	CASSSGPENTQYF
TRBV20-1	NA	NA	TRBJ2-2	TGCAGTGCTAGTCGAGGGATACCGGCCGGGGAGCTGTTTTTT	CSASRGIPAGELFF
TRBV4-1	few	NA	TRBJ1-1	TGCGCCAGCAGCCAAGTGGTCACGGAGAACACTGAAGCTTTCTTT	CASSQVVTENTEAFF
TRBV2	NA	TRBD2	TRBJ2-6	TGTGCCAGCACCCGACCCGGACTAGCGGGGGTACTCTCTGGGGCCAACGTCCTGACTTTC	CASTRPGLAGVLSGANVLTF
TRBV2	NA	NA	TRBJ2-7	TGTGCCAGCAGTCCCGGGACATTAGGCTACGAGCAGTACTTC	CASSPGTLGYEQYF
TRBV12-3/TRBV12-4	NA	NA	TRBJ1-2	TGTGCCAGCAGTTTCAGATCGGGGTATGGCTACACCTTC	CASSFRSGYGYTF
TRBV4-3	few	NA	TRBJ1-4	TGCGCCAGCAGCCAACGCCAGCGGGCTAATGAAAAACTGTTTTTT	CASSQRQRANEKLFF